What follows is one T cell receptor (beta chain) and its context. What it binds is unknown. The data were taken from a study of Ad26.COV2.S vaccination and SARS-CoV-2 variants. Method: immunoSEQ multiplex PCR; TCRdb's copy keeps in-frame clones and lacks some. This table has about 350,000 clones, less than 90% appearing once. Notes on the study in general: Individuals receiving vaccine had higher spike-specific TCR breadth than placebo recipients did.

The V and J ends lost 7 bases and 2 bases, in that order; junction bases with no gene match: 7. There are 15 residues in the CDR3. The germline V gene encodes CDR1 MDHEN and CDR2 SYDVKM. The treatment here: about 20 received Ad26.COV2.S at low or high dose, single or two shots; several received placebo; per-sample allocation not given. Collection of the samples took place on day 63 after the first injection of vaccine or placebo. In the vaccine, an Ad26 vector expressed the SARS-CoV-2 spike of the Wuhan strain. The chain couples TRBV28 to TRBJ2-3; 9 positions agree with TRBD1. This clonotype was sampled from a person aged 18-60 years who received the Ad26.COV2.S COVID-19 vaccine or a placebo. The sequencing here drew on peripheral blood, taken in a trial of Ad26.COV2.S vaccine versus placebo. CDR3 in amino acids: CASNTGTGYTDTQYF. The CDR3 bases are TGTGCCAGCAACACCGGGACAGGGTACACAGATACGCAGTATTTT.